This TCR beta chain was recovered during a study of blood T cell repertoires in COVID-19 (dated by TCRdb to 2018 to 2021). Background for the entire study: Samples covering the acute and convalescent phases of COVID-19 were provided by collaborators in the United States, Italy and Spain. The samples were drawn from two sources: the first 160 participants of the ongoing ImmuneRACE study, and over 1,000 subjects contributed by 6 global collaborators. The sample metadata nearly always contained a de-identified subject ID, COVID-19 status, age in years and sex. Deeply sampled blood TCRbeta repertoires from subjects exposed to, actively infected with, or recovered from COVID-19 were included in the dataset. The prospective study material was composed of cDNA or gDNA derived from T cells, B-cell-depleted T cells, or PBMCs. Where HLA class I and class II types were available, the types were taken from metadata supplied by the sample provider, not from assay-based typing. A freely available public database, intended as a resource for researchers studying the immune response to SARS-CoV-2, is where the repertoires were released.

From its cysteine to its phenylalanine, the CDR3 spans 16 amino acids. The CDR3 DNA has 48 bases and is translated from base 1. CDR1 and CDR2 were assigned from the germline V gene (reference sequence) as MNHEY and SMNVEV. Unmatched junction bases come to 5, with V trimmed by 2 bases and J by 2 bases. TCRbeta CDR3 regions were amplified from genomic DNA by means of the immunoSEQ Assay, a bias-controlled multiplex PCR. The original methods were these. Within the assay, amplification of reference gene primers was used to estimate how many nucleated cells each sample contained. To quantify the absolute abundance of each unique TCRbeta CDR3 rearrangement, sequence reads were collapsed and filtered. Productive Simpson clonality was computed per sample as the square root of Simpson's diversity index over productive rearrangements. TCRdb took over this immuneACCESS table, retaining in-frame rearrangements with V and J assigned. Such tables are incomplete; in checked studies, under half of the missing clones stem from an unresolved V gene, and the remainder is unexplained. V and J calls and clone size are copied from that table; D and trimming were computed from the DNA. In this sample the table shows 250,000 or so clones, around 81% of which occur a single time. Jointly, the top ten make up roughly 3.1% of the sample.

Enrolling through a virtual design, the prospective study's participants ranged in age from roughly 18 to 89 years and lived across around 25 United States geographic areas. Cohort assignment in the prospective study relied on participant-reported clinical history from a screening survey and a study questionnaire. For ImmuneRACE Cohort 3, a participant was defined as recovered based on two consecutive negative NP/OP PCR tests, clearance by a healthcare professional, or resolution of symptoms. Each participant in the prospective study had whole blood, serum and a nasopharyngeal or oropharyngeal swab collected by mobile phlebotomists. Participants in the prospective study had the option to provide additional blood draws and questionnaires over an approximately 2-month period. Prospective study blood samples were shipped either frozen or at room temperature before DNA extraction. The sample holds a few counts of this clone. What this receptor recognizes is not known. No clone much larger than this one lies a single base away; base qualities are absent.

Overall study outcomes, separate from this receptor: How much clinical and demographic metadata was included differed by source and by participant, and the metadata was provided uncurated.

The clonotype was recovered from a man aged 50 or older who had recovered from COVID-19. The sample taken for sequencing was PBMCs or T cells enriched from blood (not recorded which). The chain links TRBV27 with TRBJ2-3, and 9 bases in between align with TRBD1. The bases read TGTGCCAGCAGTTTAAGCGGGACAGGGTACACAGATACGCAGTATTTT. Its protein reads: CASSLSGTGYTDTQYF.